This section outlines one TCR beta chain sequence together with its context. This entry is derived from a study of cytotoxic CD8 clonotypes in ibrutinib-treated CLL. Clones were sequenced by immunoSEQ multiplex PCR, and TCRdb holds only the in-frame ones, with some missing. Of about 29,000 clones detected, 60% to 85% appear once; the ten largest clones hold less than 55%. V lost 4 bases to trimming and J lost 4 bases; unmatched junction nucleotides: 9. CDR1 and CDR2 from the germline V gene are SGHDT and YYEEEE. The CDR3 totals 15 residues. Sequenced here: PBMCs, sampled after 36 months of ibrutinib treatment. The chain recombines TRBV5-6 with TRBJ2-5, with 8 bases identical to TRBD2. The receptor was isolated from a human donor with chronic lymphocytic leukemia. The CDR3 DNA sequence: TGTGCCAGCAGCCCGGGAGGGACTCTGGCAGAGACCCAGTACTTC. Protein product: CASSPGGTLAETQYF.